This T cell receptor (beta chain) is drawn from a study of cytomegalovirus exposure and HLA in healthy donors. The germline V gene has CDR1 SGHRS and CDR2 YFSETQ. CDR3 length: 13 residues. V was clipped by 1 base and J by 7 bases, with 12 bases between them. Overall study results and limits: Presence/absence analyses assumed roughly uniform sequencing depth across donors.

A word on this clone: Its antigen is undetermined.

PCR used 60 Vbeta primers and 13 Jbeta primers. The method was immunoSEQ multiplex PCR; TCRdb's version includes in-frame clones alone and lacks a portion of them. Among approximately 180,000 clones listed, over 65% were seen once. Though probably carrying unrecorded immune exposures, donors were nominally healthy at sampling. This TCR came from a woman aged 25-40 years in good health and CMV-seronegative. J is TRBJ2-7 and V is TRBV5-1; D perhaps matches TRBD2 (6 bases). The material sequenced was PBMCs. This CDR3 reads CASSLSGQIEQYF. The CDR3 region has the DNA TGCGCCAGCAGCTTGAGCGGGCAGATTGAGCAGTACTTC.